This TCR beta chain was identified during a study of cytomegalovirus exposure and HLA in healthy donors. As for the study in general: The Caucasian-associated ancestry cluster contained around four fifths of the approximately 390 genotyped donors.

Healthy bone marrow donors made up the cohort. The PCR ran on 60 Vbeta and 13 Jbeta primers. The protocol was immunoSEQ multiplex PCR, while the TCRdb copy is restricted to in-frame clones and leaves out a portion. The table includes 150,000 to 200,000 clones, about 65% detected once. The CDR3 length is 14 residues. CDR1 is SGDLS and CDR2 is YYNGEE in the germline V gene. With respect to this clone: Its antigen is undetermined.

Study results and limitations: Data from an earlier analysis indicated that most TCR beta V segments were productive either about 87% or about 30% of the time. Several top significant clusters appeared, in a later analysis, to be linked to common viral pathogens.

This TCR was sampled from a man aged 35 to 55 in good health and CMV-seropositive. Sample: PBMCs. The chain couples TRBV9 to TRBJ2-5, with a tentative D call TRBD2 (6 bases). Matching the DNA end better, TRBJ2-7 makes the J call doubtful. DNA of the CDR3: TGTGCCAGCAGCCCCCAGGAGACTAGCTACGAGCAGTACTTC. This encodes CASSPQETSYEQYF.